This passage covers 28 T cell receptor beta chains from one sample sequenced in a study of beta chain features in type 1 diabetes. Broader study findings: Type 1 diabetes patients had TCRB CDR3s that were shorter (moderately but significantly so) in all four CD4+ subsets.

TCRB transcripts that were expressed got sequenced, as all of the isolated RNA had been reverse transcribed. Generated by immunoSEQ multiplex PCR, the TCRdb table keeps only in-frame clones and is missing some. The sample includes more than 100,000 clones, 9% of them seen just once. Their specific antigens are unknown. Sequenced sample: central memory CD4+ T cells from blood. The origin of the receptors is a man aged 25-45 years with type 1 diabetes.

This clone was found many times. The V and J genes are TRBV28 and TRBJ1-3; maybe TRBD1 (6 bases). The germline V gene has CDR1 MDHEN and CDR2 SYDVKM. This CDR3 comprises 14 residues. Trimming stripped 6 bases from V and 2 bases from J, with 11 bases between. The CDR3 sequence: CASSQTGTGNTIYF. As DNA, the CDR3 is TGTGCCAGCAGCCAAACAGGGACTGGAAACACCATATATTTT.

Only a few counts were recorded for this clone. The chain carries TRBV7-9 and TRBJ2-5; the D gene is possibly TRBD1 (6 bases). Trimming stripped 3 bases from V and 7 bases from J, with 15 bases between. Germline CDR1 and CDR2: SEHNR and FQNEAQ (reference sequence). This CDR3 has 14 amino acids. The CDR3 loop reads CASSLGDTSGTQYF. CDR3 coding DNA: TGTGCCAGCAGCTTGGGGGACACCTCGGGGACCCAGTACTTC.

The V call is TRBV4-1, the J call TRBJ2-2, with a weak D call TRBD1 (6 bases). The V end was cut by 4 bases, the J end by 5 bases, with 14 bases between. CDR1 and CDR2 from the germline V gene are MGHRA and YSYEKL. The CDR3 is 15 residues long. Here the CDR3 DNA reads TGCGCCAGCAGCCGCACACACCAGGGGACCGGGGAGCTGTTTTTT. Translated: CASSRTHQGTGELFF.

Many counts were recorded for this clone. The chain combines TRBV29-1 with TRBJ2-7; tentative D call: TRBD1 (6 bases). The germline V gene encodes CDR1 SQVTM and CDR2 ANQGSEA. V shed 5 bases and J shed 0 bases, with 20 bases lying between them. This CDR3 contains 16 residues. The CDR3, as DNA: TGCAGCGTTTCCACCATGACAGGTTGGAACTCCTACGAGCAGTACTTC. Translated: CSVSTMTGWNSYEQYF.

The CDR3 here is CSVEPGTGGHYNEQFF. The CDR3 DNA is TGCAGCGTTGAACCTGGGACAGGGGGCCACTACAATGAGCAGTTCTTC. The gene calls are TRBV29-1 and TRBJ2-1, with 12 nucleotides matching TRBD1. With V trimmed by 2 bases and J by 3 bases, 5 bases remained unmatched. Germline V CDR1 and CDR2: SQVTM, ANQGSEA. The CDR3 extends over 16 amino acids.

The chain carries TRBV11-2 and TRBJ2-7; 7 bases agree with TRBD2. The V gene end was trimmed by 3 bases and the J gene end by 2 bases; junction bases not matched to a gene: 4. CDR3 length: 14 residues. Germline V CDR1 and CDR2: SGHAT, FQNNGV. CDR3 coding DNA: TGTGCCAGCAGCTTCTCTAGCGGCACCTACGAGCAGTACTTC. It encodes CASSFSSGTYEQYF.

This clone was counted between two and nine times. The chain uses TRBV2 and TRBJ1-1; 10 nucleotides match TRBD1. The CDR3 consists of 15 residues. V shed 4 bases, J shed 4 bases, and the junction held 6 bases outside the gene matches. CDR1 is SNHLY, CDR2 FYNNEI, per germline. Written as DNA, the CDR3 is TGTGCCAGCAGTGGGGGACAGGGGCGGGCCACTGAAGCTTTCTTT. It yields the protein CASSGGQGRATEAFF.

There are a few counts of this clone. The chain uses TRBV7-9 and TRBJ1-2; 9 positions agree with TRBD1. Germline V CDR1 and CDR2: SEHNR, FQNEAQ (reference sequence). This CDR3 has 14 residues. Germline trimming cut 6 bases from V and 8 bases from J; bases unmatched to any gene: 10. CDR3 sequence (DNA): TGTGCCAGCAGGCCTGGGACAGGGCCGGGAGGCTACACCTTC. As protein: CASRPGTGPGGYTF.

The V and J genes are TRBV7-9 and TRBJ2-5; no firm D call. V lost 8 bases to trimming and J lost 9 bases, with 16 bases between them. The CDR3 extends over 12 amino acids. Germline V gene lookup returns CDR1 SEHNR and CDR2 FQNEAQ (reference sequence). The DNA of the CDR3 is TGTGCCAGCTACCCCTTCCCGCAGGCCCAGTACTTC. This sequence encodes CASYPFPQAQYF.

This clone appeared a few times. The genes are TRBV11-1 and TRBJ2-7; no clear D gene. V lost 0 bases to trimming and J lost 2 bases, with 11 bases between them. The germline gives CDR1 SGHAT, CDR2 FQDESV (reference sequence). The CDR3 is 15 amino acids. For the CDR3, the DNA is TGTGCCAGCAGCTTAGCGCTGCCATCTACCTACGAGCAGTACTTC. As protein: CASSLALPSTYEQYF. Full variable domain (rest looked up from reference TRBV11-1 and TRBJ2-7): EAEVAQSPRYKITEKSQAVAFWCDPISGHATLYWYRQILGQGPELLVQFQDESVVDDSQLPKDRFSAERLKGVDSTLKIQPAELGDSAMYLCASSLALPSTYEQYFGPGTRLTVT.

This chain connects TRBV28 to TRBJ2-7, with 11 bases aligning to TRBD1. The V segment lost 6 bases and the J segment 4 bases; nucleotides outside the gene matches: 5. There are 14 residues in the CDR3. Germline V CDR1 and CDR2: MDHEN, SYDVKM. CDR3 coding DNA: TGTGCCAGCAGAGGGACAGGGGGAATTTACGAGCAGTACTTC. Amino acid sequence: CASRGTGGIYEQYF.

The chain couples TRBV5-4 to TRBJ2-5; TRBD2 aligns across 8 bases. Trimming removed 0 bases from V and 4 bases from J; junction bases left unmatched: 8. CDR3 size: 16 residues. Germline V gene sequence: CDR1 SGHNT, CDR2 YYREEE (reference sequence). Written as DNA, the CDR3 is TGTGCCAGCAGCTTGGGCAGCGGGGGCGGAACAGAGACCCAGTACTTC. It specifies CASSLGSGGGTETQYF.

This clone has only a few counts. The rearrangement uses TRBV5-1 and TRBJ2-5; TRBD1 is a possible D gene (6 bases). There are 14 residues in the CDR3. Germline assignment: CDR1 SGHRS and CDR2 YFSETQ. The V end lost 7 bases, the J end lost 1 base, and 14 bases lay between the germline ends. This CDR3 reads CASFLDRSQETQYF. The CDR3 DNA is TGCGCCAGCTTCCTAGACAGGTCCCAAGAGACCCAGTACTTC.

This clone was observed a handful of times. This chain connects TRBV2 to TRBJ2-2, with D uncertain. Trimming shortened V by 4 bases and J by 5 bases, and 8 bases separated the two germline ends. CDR1 and CDR2 (germline): SNHLY, FYNNEI. There are 13 residues in the CDR3. CDR3 DNA sequence: TGTGCCAGCAGTGGACAAACGACCGGGGAGCTGTTTTTT. Translation: CASSGQTTGELFF.

This chain joins TRBV25-1 and TRBJ2-7; 8 nucleotides line up with TRBD1. From germline, CDR1 is MGHDK and CDR2 SYGVNS. The CDR3 runs to 13 residues. The DNA of the CDR3 is TGTGCAAAAGCTGGGGACAGGCACTACGAGCAGTACTTC. Protein sequence: CAKAGDRHYEQYF.

This clone occurred a few times. The rearrangement joins TRBV19 to TRBJ2-7, with 8 bases that match TRBD2. The CDR3 extends over 14 amino acids. With 7 bases clipped from V and 5 bases from J, the junction kept 10 bases outside the gene matches. From germline, CDR1 is LNHDA and CDR2 SQIVND (reference sequence). The CDR3 coding sequence is TGTGCCAGTAAACTTGCGGGGGGAGGACACGAGCAGTACTTC. Protein: CASKLAGGGHEQYF.

The rearrangement joins TRBV25-1 to TRBJ1-6, with D possibly matching TRBD1 (5 bases). This CDR3 is built from 13 residues. CDR1 is MGHDK, CDR2 SYGVNS, per germline. With 5 bases removed from V and 13 bases from J, the gap between germline ends came to 15 bases. CDR3 region: CASSPGRDGPLHF. The CDR3 bases are TGTGCCAGCAGTCCAGGGCGAGACGGGCCCCTCCACTTT.

The V call is TRBV18, the J call TRBJ1-2, with a possible D match to TRBD1 (6 bases). The length of the CDR3 is 15 residues. With 3 bases removed from V and 4 bases from J, the gap between germline ends came to 15 bases. Germline CDR1 KGHSH, CDR2 LQKENI. CDR3 nucleotides: TGTGCCAGCTCACCGGAAGGGACATTCCTCTATGGCTACACCTTC. Encoded protein: CASSPEGTFLYGYTF.

The chain uses TRBV2 and TRBJ2-7; tentatively, D is TRBD1 (7 bases). Germline V gene data show CDR1 as SNHLY and CDR2 as FYNNEI. Trimming stripped 6 bases from V and 3 bases from J, with 15 bases between. The CDR3 runs to 14 residues. The CDR3: CASREGASFYEQYF. CDR3 DNA sequence: TGTGCCAGCAGGGAGGGGGCTTCCTTCTACGAGCAGTACTTC.

V usage is TRBV5-1 and J usage is TRBJ2-7, with a tentative D call TRBD2 (6 bases). V was shortened by 0 bases and J by 5 bases, with 12 bases between the two germline ends. The V gene's germline CDR1 is SGHRS and CDR2 YFSETQ. The length of the CDR3 is 14 residues. In DNA form, the CDR3 reads TGCGCCAGCAGCTTGGGGGGGGAAATTGACGAGCAGTACTTC. Residues: CASSLGGEIDEQYF.

This clone was picked up a small number of times. Mismatch with germline at one junction end may stem from a read error. The chain combines TRBV7-2 with TRBJ2-7, with 13 bases that match TRBD2. The germline V gene has CDR1 SGHTA and CDR2 FQGNSA. The CDR3 has 14 residues. CDR3 protein: CASSLSSGTSGDVF. DNA of the CDR3: TGTGCCAGCAGCTTATCATCCGGGACTAGCGGGGACGTCTTC.

This clone has just a few counts. The chain has TRBV18 and TRBJ2-7, with D possibly TRBD2 on 6 matching bases. Germline lookup yields CDR1 KGHSH and CDR2 LQKENI. The CDR3 length is 15 residues. V lost 8 bases, J lost 1 base, and 18 bases lay in between. The CDR3 region has the DNA TGTGCCAGCAAACCTCAAACTAGCTCATCCTACGAGCAGTACTTC. Its translation: CASKPQTSSSYEQYF. Based on the CDR3 plus reference TRBV18 and TRBJ2-7, the full variable domain is NAGVMQNPRHLVRRRGQEARLRCSPMKGHSHVYWYRQLPEEGLKFMVYLQKENIIDESGMPKERFSAEFPKEGPSILRIQQVVRGDSAAYFCASKPQTSSSYEQYFGPGTRLTVT.

This clone was counted between two and nine times. CDR3 amino acids: CASSLQGGLTNEKLFF. The CDR3 DNA is TGTGCCAGCAGCTTGCAGGGGGGACTCACTAATGAAAAACTGTTTTTT. This chain joins TRBV7-8 and TRBJ1-4; 7 positions match TRBD1. Trimming removed 3 bases from V and 2 bases from J; junction bases left unmatched: 6. Germline V gene sequence: CDR1 SGHVS, CDR2 FQNEAQ. CDR3 size: 16 residues.

This clone was seen a few times. The CDR3 DNA reads TGTGCCAGCAGCTTCGCTTCTAGAGATACGCAGTATTTT. Its translation is CASSFASRDTQYF. This chain uses TRBV7-2 with TRBJ2-3, with unresolved D. The germline V gene has CDR1 SGHTA and CDR2 FQGNSA. V dropped 3 bases and J dropped 5 bases, with 9 bases sitting between them. The CDR3 runs 13 residues.

This clone was observed a handful of times. The chain has TRBV28 and TRBJ2-2; 9 nucleotides align to TRBD2. CDR3 length equals 15 residues. CDR1 MDHEN and CDR2 SYDVKM come from the germline V gene. The V and J ends lost 5 bases and 1 base, in that order; junction bases with no gene match: 2. CDR3 region: CASSPAGGNTGELFF. DNA of the CDR3: TGTGCCAGCAGTCCAGCGGGGGGGAACACCGGGGAGCTGTTTTTT.

The V and J genes are TRBV5-1 and TRBJ2-7; 7 nucleotides line up with TRBD2. With V trimmed by 0 bases and J by 5 bases, 8 bases remained unmatched. The CDR3 totals 15 residues. Germline loops: CDR1 SGHRS, CDR2 YFSETQ. CDR3 sequence (DNA): TGCGCCAGCAGCTTGGCCGCGGGGGAAGCGGACGAGCAGTACTTC. This encodes CASSLAAGEADEQYF.

V and J are TRBV6-1 and TRBJ2-3, with D perhaps matching TRBD2 (6 bases). The germline V gene has CDR1 MNHNS and CDR2 SASEGT. CDR3 size: 14 residues. V lost 5 bases to trimming and J lost 2 bases, with 11 bases between them. CDR3 protein: CASSFQGLTDTQYF. CDR3 nucleotides: TGTGCCAGCAGTTTTCAGGGACTCACAGATACGCAGTATTTT.

This sequence joins TRBV11-2 and TRBJ2-7; 8 bases are shared with TRBD1. The CDR3 sequence is 16 residues long. Germline V gene sequence: CDR1 SGHAT, CDR2 FQNNGV. V dropped 5 bases and J dropped 2; count of bases not matched to a gene: 11. The CDR3 DNA sequence: TGTGCCAGCAGCAAGGAGTGGGGACAGGTAACCTACGAGCAGTACTTC. This sequence encodes CASSKEWGQVTYEQYF. Combining the CDR3 with reference TRBV11-2 and TRBJ2-7 gives the whole variable domain EAGVAQSPRYKIIEKRQSVAFWCNPISGHATLYWYQQILGQGPKLLIQFQNNGVVDDSQLPKDRFSAERLKGVDSTLKIQPAKLEDSAVYLCASSKEWGQVTYEQYFGPGTRLTVT.